This paragraph covers one TCR beta chain sequence. Its antigen is not identified. This specimen includes other DNA sequences encoding the same CDR3. This record comes from a study of shared clonotypes between healthy human individuals. Study findings and constraints: Limitation of the genetic and exposure-history diversity represented came from the few donors. Roughly 4.7% was the fraction of naive CD4 clonotypes found shared across a few donors. Estimated clonotype richness was generally higher in naive than memory subsets.

Method: immunoSEQ multiplex PCR; TCRdb's copy keeps in-frame clones and lacks some. The sample has fewer than 2.5 million clones, more than 85% seen once; the top ten hold about 0.39%. Investigators divided CD4+ cells into CD45RA+ naive and CD45RA-negative memory subsets. CDR3 size: 15 residues. V lost 0 bases and J lost 0, with 8 bases in between. Germline values: CDR1 SGHRS, CDR2 YFSETQ. Sequencing used naive CD4+ T cells from PBMCs. The subset denotes: CD45RA+ positively selected. This clonotype was sampled from a young man in good health. Some clones in this sample may be carry-over from other donors' samples. This rearrangement joins TRBV5-1 to TRBJ2-3; possibly TRBD2 for D (5 bases). Written as DNA, the CDR3 is TGCGCCAGCAGCTTGGGCTCTAGCAGCACAGATACGCAGTATTTT. Encoded protein: CASSLGSSSTDTQYF.